The clone carrying this T cell receptor beta chain was counted many times. The antigen remains undetermined. The sample is drawn from a study of T cells after yellow fever vaccination. Broader study findings: Though it reached lower strength, the secondary response hit its peak faster, day 5 versus 15.

5'RACE template switching generated TCR cDNA, adding a universal primer site and UMIs. TCRdb independently ran MiXCR on the 5' RACE reads; one entry per CDR3 protein. The sample lists some 220,000 distinct CDR3 sequences; 3.2% were seen once. The input for sequencing was CD4+ T cells sorted from PBMCs, taken 10 days after the yellow fever booster vaccination. This TCR came from a man between 18 and 29 years old who received the YFV17D yellow fever vaccine.

For the CDR3, the DNA is TGCAGTGCTAGAGTTATAAACACCGGGGAGCTGTTTTTT. It encodes CSARVINTGELFF. The chain links TRBV20-1 to TRBJ2-2, with no clear D. Trimming cost V 1 base and J 2 bases, with 5 bases left between them. Germline V gene lookup returns CDR1 DFQATT and CDR2 SNEGSKA (reference sequence). There are 13 residues in the CDR3.